One and the same sample provided the 32 T cell receptor beta chains below, sequenced in a study of T cell responses to AZD1222 COVID-19 vaccine. Clones were read by immunoSEQ multiplex PCR, and TCRdb kept only the in-frame ones, dropping some. The repertoire consists of around 130,000 clones, with about 89% occurring once and the leading ten covering about 5.2%. The sequencing here drew on peripheral blood, taken on day 0 of AZD1222 vaccination. These receptors all stem from an adult in good health.

This rearrangement joins TRBV19 to TRBJ2-1; no reliable D call. CDR1 is LNHDA, CDR2 SQIVND, per germline (reference sequence). CDR3 length: 14 amino acids. V lost 8 bases, J lost 6 bases, and 17 bases lay in between. This CDR3 reads CASCLRALPNEQFF. DNA of the CDR3: TGTGCCAGTTGTTTACGGGCCCTACCCAATGAGCAGTTCTTC.

The chain couples TRBV28 to TRBJ2-4; D unclear. Trimming removed 2 bases from V and 1 base from J, with 15 bases in between. The length of the CDR3 is 17 residues. Germline values: CDR1 MDHEN, CDR2 SYDVKM. The CDR3 reads CASSLGLRDGAKNIQYF. The CDR3 region has the DNA TGTGCCAGCAGTTTAGGCCTGCGTGACGGCGCCAAAAACATTCAGTACTTC.

The chain links TRBV28 to TRBJ2-7; D perhaps matches TRBD2 (6 bases). V was shortened by 6 bases and J by 3 bases, with 15 bases between the two germline ends. The germline V gene has CDR1 MDHEN and CDR2 SYDVKM. The CDR3 spans 14 residues. This CDR3 is CASRGSGTLYEQYF. The DNA for the CDR3 is TGTGCCAGCAGAGGCTCCGGGACTCTCTACGAGCAGTACTTC.

The chain employs TRBV3-1 (or the pseudogene TRBV3-2) and TRBJ1-1; possibly TRBD1 for D (5 bases). V was clipped by 2 bases and J by 5 bases, with 9 bases between them. Germline lookup yields CDR1 LGHDT and CDR2 YNNKEL (reference sequence). CDR3 length: 13 amino acids. The CDR3, as DNA: TGTGCCAGCAGCCAATTGGGGCGTACTGAAGCTTTCTTT. It specifies CASSQLGRTEAFF.

V gene TRBV10-3 combines with J gene TRBJ1-5; the match to TRBD1 covers 8 bases. The V gene's germline CDR1 is ENHRY and CDR2 SYGVKD. CDR3 length: 15 amino acids. With 2 bases clipped from V and 6 bases from J, the junction kept 6 bases outside the gene matches. The CDR3 bases are TGTGCCATCAGTGAGGACAGGGGAGGAGGTCAGCCCCAGCATTTT. This gives the protein CAISEDRGGGQPQHF.

The V and J genes are TRBV9 and TRBJ1-6; D ambiguous. The CDR3 is 15 amino acids. Germline CDR1 reads SGDLS; CDR2 reads YYNGEE. With 0 bases removed from V and 5 bases from J, the gap between germline ends came to 9 bases. In nucleotides, the CDR3 is TGTGCCAGCAGCGTAGGCAGGCAAGATAATTCACCCCTCCACTTT. Translated, it gives CASSVGRQDNSPLHF.

The chain joins TRBV7-8 to TRBJ1-1, with a weak D call TRBD1 (6 bases). The CDR3 loop spans 17 amino acids. From germline, CDR1 is SGHVS and CDR2 FQNEAQ. Trimming pared 5 bases from V and 4 bases from J, leaving 23 bases between. Written as DNA, the CDR3 is TGTGCCAGCAGCGTCGACGGGGGGCGCCTTTATGGCACTGAAGCTTTCTTT. Residues: CASSVDGGRLYGTEAFF.

The sample holds one count of this clone. The rearrangement links TRBV6-4 to TRBJ1-5; D is ambiguous. The CDR3 spans 16 residues. V shed 6 bases and J shed 2 bases, with 17 bases lying between them. Germline lookup yields CDR1 MRHNA and CDR2 SNTAGT. The CDR3 reads CASSEQGSNGNQPQHF. The CDR3 DNA reads as TGTGCCAGCAGCGAACAAGGGAGTAACGGCAATCAGCCCCAGCATTTT.

This clone was counted once. This rearrangement joins TRBV4-2 to TRBJ1-2; weak D call: TRBD1 (5 bases). This CDR3 has 15 amino acids. Germline CDR1 is LGHNA and CDR2 is YNFKEQ. The ends were cut back, 0 bases at V and 8 bases at J, with 16 bases in the middle. The CDR3 coding sequence is TGTGCCAGCAGCCAAGATCTGCAGGGTGGAAAAGGCTACACCTTC. It encodes CASSQDLQGGKGYTF.

The chain uses TRBV28 and TRBJ1-5; no clear D. V dropped 5 bases and J dropped 2 bases, with 13 bases sitting between them. The CDR3 has 15 amino acids. From germline, CDR1 is MDHEN and CDR2 SYDVKM. The CDR3 is CASSPGPGGNQPQHF. For the CDR3, the DNA is TGTGCCAGCAGTCCCGGGCCCGGGGGCAATCAGCCCCAGCATTTT.

DNA for the CDR3: TGTGCCAGCAGCAAGGCGAAGGGGGGGTTGGGAGAGACCCAGTACTTC. Translating it yields CASSKAKGGLGETQYF. V is TRBV21-1 and J is TRBJ2-5; the table calls TRBD2, which could not be checked here. TRBV21-1 is tagged as a pseudogene. CDR3 length: 16 amino acids.

This clone was found a few times. The V call is TRBV7-8, the J call TRBJ1-5, with D possibly TRBD1 on 5 matching bases. Germline V gene data show CDR1 as SGHVS and CDR2 as FQNEAQ. This CDR3 comprises 18 residues. V dropped 3 bases and J dropped 0 bases, with 18 bases sitting between them. DNA for the CDR3: TGTGCCAGCAGCTTGGGTACCGGCGGGGGGACTAGCAATCAGCCCCAGCATTTT. Its protein is CASSLGTGGGTSNQPQHF.

This clone has just one count. The chain combines TRBV5-1 with TRBJ1-2; the D gene is possibly TRBD1 (5 bases). CDR1 is SGHRS, CDR2 YFSETQ, per germline. V was pared by 0 bases and J by 2 bases, with 8 bases between. This CDR3 is built from 14 residues. The CDR3 here is CASSLEGQNYGYTF. The DNA of the CDR3 is TGCGCCAGCAGCTTGGAAGGACAAAACTATGGCTACACCTTC.

The J gene is TRBJ2-2, the V gene TRBV19, with no clear D. V was shortened by 2 bases and J by 0 bases, with 10 bases between the two germline ends. The CDR3 covers 16 residues. From germline, CDR1 is LNHDA and CDR2 SQIVND (reference sequence). The CDR3 DNA reads TGTGCCAGTAGTATAAGGGCCAGGACGAACACCGGGGAGCTGTTTTTT. It codes for CASSIRARTNTGELFF.

The chain carries TRBV2 and TRBJ1-5, with D unclear. CDR1 is SNHLY and CDR2 is FYNNEI in the germline V gene. Trimming left V 6 bases short and J 3 bases short, with 12 bases between. The CDR3 is made up of 14 amino acids. The CDR3 region is CASRVGRNNQPQHF. As DNA, the CDR3 is TGTGCCAGCAGGGTAGGCAGAAACAATCAGCCCCAGCATTTT. Filled out from reference TRBV2 and TRBJ1-5, the complete variable domain reads EPEVTQTPSHQVTQMGQEVILRCVPISNHLYFYWYRQILGQKVEFLVSFYNNEISEKSEIFDDQFSVERPDGSNFTLKIRSTKLEDSAMYFCASRVGRNNQPQHFGDGTRLSIL.

This clone was seen only once. The J gene is TRBJ1-2, the V gene TRBV5-1; D is uncertain. The germline V and J ends were trimmed by 3 bases and 1 base, with 13 bases remaining between them. Germline assignment: CDR1 SGHRS and CDR2 YFSETQ. This CDR3 has 15 amino acids. CDR3 sequence reads: CASSSLRQDNYGYTF. The CDR3 nucleotides are TGCGCCAGCAGCTCCCTGAGGCAGGATAACTATGGCTACACCTTC.

This clone was recorded a few times. The chain has TRBV4-2 and TRBJ2-1; D gene uncertain. This CDR3 contains 15 residues. The germline V and J ends were trimmed by 0 bases and 0 bases, with 6 bases remaining between them. Germline CDR1 is LGHNA and CDR2 is YNFKEQ. The CDR3 DNA reads as TGTGCCAGCAGCCAAGAAGCCAGCTCCTACAATGAGCAGTTCTTC. It is translated as CASSQEASSYNEQFF.

This clone appeared a single time. The chain is built from TRBV6-5 and TRBJ1-4; D gene uncertain. Germline-derived CDR1 and CDR2 are MNHEY and SVGAGI. V shed 6 bases and J shed 4 bases, with 15 bases lying between them. This CDR3 is built from 15 residues. CDR3: CASSLHRKGNEKLFF. Written as DNA, the CDR3 is TGTGCCAGCAGCCTACACAGAAAGGGTAATGAAAAACTGTTTTTT.

CDR3 amino acids: CASSAGPNTGELFF. The CDR3 DNA reads TGCGCCAGCAGCGCCGGGCCGAACACCGGGGAGCTGTTTTTT. The chain combines TRBV5-1 with TRBJ2-2; D gene unclear. Germline V gives CDR1 SGHRS, CDR2 YFSETQ. This CDR3 comprises 14 residues. The V end lost 4 bases, the J end lost 0 bases, and 7 bases lay between the germline ends.

The rearrangement uses TRBV9 and TRBJ2-5, with a weak D call TRBD2 (7 bases). Trimming cost V 1 base and J 5 bases, with 18 bases left between them. The germline gives CDR1 SGDLS, CDR2 YYNGEE. The CDR3 is 16 amino acids. CDR3 protein: CASSVKGGGRDETQYF. The CDR3 nucleotides read TGTGCCAGCAGCGTAAAGGGGGGCGGGAGAGATGAGACCCAGTACTTC.

The chain uses TRBV28 and TRBJ1-4; D gene uncertain. This CDR3 has 13 amino acids. V shed 7 bases and J shed 5 bases, with 11 bases lying between them. The germline CDR1 and CDR2 sequences are MDHEN and SYDVKM. CDR3 nucleotide sequence: TGTGCCAGCACCGACGGGTGGAATGAAAAACTGTTTTTT. Its protein is CASTDGWNEKLFF. Full variable domain (rest looked up from reference TRBV28 and TRBJ1-4): DVKVTQSSRYLVKRTGEKVFLECVQDMDHENMFWYRQDPGLGLRLIYFSYDVKMKEKGDIPEGYSVSREKKERFSLILESASTNQTSMYLCASTDGWNEKLFFGSGTQLSVL.

The chain joins TRBV5-1 to TRBJ1-2; D not certain. Trimming cost V 4 bases and J 0 bases, with 7 bases left between them. This CDR3 contains 13 residues. Looked up from germline, CDR1 is SGHRS and CDR2 is YFSETQ. CDR3 DNA: TGCGCCAGCAGCCGCCTTCCTAACTATGGCTACACCTTC. Its protein product is CASSRLPNYGYTF.

This clone has a single count. The CDR3 loop is CASRRLQDNEQFF. DNA of the CDR3: TGTGCCAGCAGGCGTTTACAGGACAATGAGCAGTTCTTC. The chain combines TRBV2 with TRBJ2-1; possible D gene TRBD1, 5 bases. V lost 6 bases, J lost 5 bases, and 11 bases lay in between. This CDR3 region has 13 residues. CDR1 and CDR2 (germline): SNHLY, FYNNEI.

J is TRBJ2-1 and V is TRBV9, with 7 bases aligning to TRBD1. Unmatched junction bases numbered 6, after V lost 5 bases and J lost 4 bases. Germline CDR1 reads SGDLS; CDR2 reads YYNGEE. The CDR3 consists of 14 residues. The CDR3 nucleotides read TGTGCCAGCAGGGCCGGGACAGATTACAATGAGCAGTTCTTC. Amino acids: CASRAGTDYNEQFF.

The chain is built from TRBV5-8 and TRBJ2-7, with 7 bases aligning to TRBD2. V was pared by 4 bases and J by 2 bases, with 12 bases of the junction left unmatched. Germline V gives CDR1 SGHTS, CDR2 YDEGEE. The CDR3 is 16 amino acids. The CDR3 sequence: CASSDTPGTNAYEQYF. CDR3 coding DNA: TGTGCCAGCAGCGATACGCCTGGGACTAATGCCTACGAGCAGTACTTC.

V is TRBV11-3 and J is TRBJ2-5, with 7 bases that match TRBD1. Germline CDR1 reads SGHNT; CDR2 reads YENEEA. The V gene end was trimmed by 3 bases and the J gene end by 1 base; junction bases not matched to a gene: 5. The CDR3 runs 15 residues. The CDR3 region is CASSLMTGSQETQYF. In DNA form, the CDR3 reads TGTGCCAGCAGCTTGATGACAGGGTCCCAAGAGACCCAGTACTTC.

V is TRBV4-1 and J is TRBJ2-7; 14 bases align to TRBD2. Germline trimming cut 0 bases from V and 6 bases from J; bases unmatched to any gene: 4. The CDR3 is made up of 16 amino acids. Germline-derived CDR1 and CDR2 are MGHRA and YSYEKL. CDR3 region: CASSQEPGLAGVEQYF. CDR3 DNA sequence: TGCGCCAGCAGCCAAGAACCGGGACTAGCGGGAGTCGAGCAGTACTTC.

This sequence joins TRBV19 and TRBJ2-1; tentatively, D is TRBD2 (5 bases). From germline, CDR1 is LNHDA and CDR2 SQIVND (reference sequence). Between the trimmed V and J ends, which lost 4 bases and 6 bases, there was a span of 22 bases. The CDR3 is 17 amino acids. CDR3 amino acids: CASSNQMPSGKGNEQFF. The CDR3 bases are TGTGCCAGTAGTAATCAAATGCCCAGCGGAAAGGGCAATGAGCAGTTCTTC. Looking up the rest from reference TRBV19 and TRBJ2-1 gives the full variable domain: DGGITQSPKYLFRKEGQNVTLSCEQNLNHDAMYWYRQDPGQGLRLIYYSQIVNDFQKGDIAEGYSVSREKKESFPLTVTSAQKNPTAFYLCASSNQMPSGKGNEQFFGPGTRLTVL.

This rearrangement joins TRBV7-2 to TRBJ1-6; no clear D gene. The CDR3 runs 16 residues. The V and J ends lost 4 bases and 0 bases respectively, with 10 bases between them. CDR1 is SGHTA, CDR2 FQGNSA, per germline. The CDR3 DNA is TGTGCCAGCAGCTCCCCGGAGAGCTCCTATAATTCACCCCTCCACTTT. Translation: CASSSPESSYNSPLHF. Supplemented by reference TRBV7-2 and TRBJ1-6, the full variable domain reads GAGVSQSPSNKVTEKGKDVELRCDPISGHTALYWYRQSLGQGLEFLIYFQGNSAPDKSGLPSDRFSAERTGGSVSTLTIQRTQQEDSAVYLCASSSPESSYNSPLHFGNGTRLTVT.

The chain joins TRBV7-8 to TRBJ1-2; 10 bases map to TRBD1. CDR3 size: 15 residues. J lost 5 bases, V lost 2 bases, and 5 bases had no gene match. Germline-derived CDR1 and CDR2 are SGHVS and FQNEAQ. DNA for the CDR3: TGTGCCAGCAGCTTAAGAGGGACAGGGGTTTATGGCTACACCTTC. It codes for CASSLRGTGVYGYTF.

The chain recombines TRBV6-5 with TRBJ1-6, with D perhaps TRBD1 (5 bases). The CDR3 is 13 residues long. Trimming shortened V by 11 bases and J by 8 bases, and 16 bases separated the two germline ends. The V gene's germline CDR1 is MNHEY and CDR2 SVGAGI. DNA of the CDR3: TGTGCCGGCGACGGGGACGGGGATTCACCCCTCCACTTT. Residues: CAGDGDGDSPLHF.

This chain joins TRBV30 and TRBJ2-7, with 7 bases that match TRBD1. Germline V lookup: CDR1 GTSNPN, CDR2 SVGIG (reference sequence). V dropped 6 bases and J dropped 2; count of bases not matched to a gene: 4. This CDR3 comprises 12 residues. The chain's CDR3 is CACKQGTYEQYF. CDR3 coding DNA: TGTGCCTGCAAACAGGGGACCTACGAGCAGTACTTC.